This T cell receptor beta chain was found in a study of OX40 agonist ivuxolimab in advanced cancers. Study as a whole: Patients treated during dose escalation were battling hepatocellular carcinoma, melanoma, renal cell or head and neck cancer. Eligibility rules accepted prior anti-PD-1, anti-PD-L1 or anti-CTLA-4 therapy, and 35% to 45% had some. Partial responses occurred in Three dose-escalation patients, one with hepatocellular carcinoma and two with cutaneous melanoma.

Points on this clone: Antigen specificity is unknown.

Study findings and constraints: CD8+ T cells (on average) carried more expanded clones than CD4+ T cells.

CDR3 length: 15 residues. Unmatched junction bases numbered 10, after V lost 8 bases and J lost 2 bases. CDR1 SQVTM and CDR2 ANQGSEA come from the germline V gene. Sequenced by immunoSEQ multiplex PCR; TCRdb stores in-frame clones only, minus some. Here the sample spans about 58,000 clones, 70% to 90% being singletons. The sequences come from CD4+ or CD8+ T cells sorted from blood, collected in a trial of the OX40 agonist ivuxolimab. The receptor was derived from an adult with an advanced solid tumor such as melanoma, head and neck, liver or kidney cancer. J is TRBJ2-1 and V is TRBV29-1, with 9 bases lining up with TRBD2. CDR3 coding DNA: TGCAGCCCTAGATCCGGGACTAGCACCTACAATGAGCAGTTCTTC. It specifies CSPRSGTSTYNEQFF.